This T cell receptor beta chain is from a study of T cell repertoires in cytomegalovirus infection. V dropped 2 bases and J dropped 8; count of bases not matched to a gene: 3. Per the germline V gene, CDR1 is WSHSY and CDR2 is SAAADI. The CDR3 contains 16 residues. TCRdb independently ran MiXCR on the reads; one entry per CDR3 protein. The repertoire holds about 890,000 distinct CDR3 sequences, with about a third as singletons. Concerning this clonotype: Antigen specificity is unknown.

The receptor was derived from a human donor in good health (CMV status not recorded). Some clones in this sample may be carry-over from other donors' samples. V is TRBV10-2 and J is TRBJ2-1; 16 positions agree with TRBD2. The specimen was cultured CD8+ T cells from PBMCs, collected from culture after CMV antigen stimulation. This CDR3 is CASSEGTSGGADEQFF. CDR3 coding DNA: TGCGCCAGCAGTGAGGGGACTAGCGGGGGGGCGGATGAGCAGTTCTTC.